These 12 T cell receptor beta chains originate from one sample sequenced in a study of OX40 agonist ivuxolimab in advanced cancers. Profiling relied on immunoSEQ multiplex PCR, and the TCRdb table lists in-frame clones only, not all of them. The profile shows over 70,000 clones, more than 75% of them singletons. The input for sequencing was CD4+ or CD8+ T cells sorted from blood, taken in a trial of the OX40 agonist ivuxolimab. The receptor source for this set is an adult with an advanced solid tumor such as melanoma, head and neck, liver or kidney cancer.

The sample holds one count of this clone. J is TRBJ1-4 and V is TRBV28; D unresolved. The germline gives CDR1 MDHEN, CDR2 SYDVKM. Trimming left V 5 bases short and J 7 bases short, with 8 bases between. This CDR3 region has 12 residues. The chain's CDR3 is CASSEGGEKLFF. The CDR3 DNA sequence: TGTGCCAGCAGTGAGGGTGGTGAAAAACTGTTTTTT. Full variable domain (rest looked up from reference TRBV28 and TRBJ1-4): DVKVTQSSRYLVKRTGEKVFLECVQDMDHENMFWYRQDPGLGLRLIYFSYDVKMKEKGDIPEGYSVSREKKERFSLILESASTNQTSMYLCASSEGGEKLFFGSGTQLSVL.

The genes are TRBV27 and TRBJ2-7; 8 nucleotides agree with TRBD1. This CDR3 comprises 14 residues. Per germline, CDR1 MNHEY and CDR2 SMNVEV (reference sequence). V trimming: 5 bases; J trimming: 6 bases; junction bases outside the gene matches: 9. The CDR3 region has the DNA TGTGCCAGCAGTGACCTTCGGACAGGGCGCGAGCAGTACTTC. Amino acid sequence: CASSDLRTGREQYF.

This chain joins TRBV7-8 and TRBJ2-4; 7 positions agree with TRBD1. J lost 3 bases, V lost 5 bases, and 7 bases had no gene match. CDR3 length: 15 amino acids. CDR1 is SGHVS and CDR2 is FQNEAQ in the germline V gene. CDR3 protein: CASSRDRDSKNIQYF. The CDR3 bases are TGTGCCAGCAGCCGAGACCGGGACAGCAAAAACATTCAGTACTTC.

V is TRBV11-2 and J is TRBJ2-1; TRBD2 matches 12 bases. V shed 5 bases, J shed 8 bases, and the junction held 10 bases outside the gene matches. The CDR3 spans 16 residues. CDR1 and CDR2 from the germline V gene are SGHAT and FQNNGV. The CDR3 sequence is CASSLTSGRIGDEQFF. The CDR3 nucleotides are TGTGCCAGCAGCCTGACTAGCGGGAGAATTGGGGATGAGCAGTTCTTC.

The J gene is TRBJ2-1, the V gene TRBV9, with 8 bases matching TRBD2. The CDR3 length is 15 residues. CDR1 and CDR2 from the germline V gene are SGDLS and YYNGEE. The V and J ends lost 3 bases and 3 bases, in that order; junction bases with no gene match: 5. The CDR3: CASSEELADYNEQFF. The CDR3 DNA follows: TGTGCCAGCAGCGAGGAACTAGCGGACTACAATGAGCAGTTCTTC.

The V and J genes are TRBV2 and TRBJ1-3, with a weak D call TRBD1 (6 bases). Germline-derived CDR1 and CDR2 are SNHLY and FYNNEI. The ends were cut back, 6 bases at V and 0 bases at J, with 9 bases in the middle. There are 14 residues in the CDR3. CDR3: CASRGGHSGNTIYF. The CDR3 coding sequence is TGTGCCAGCAGGGGGGGCCACTCTGGAAACACCATATATTTT.

This chain connects TRBV9 to TRBJ2-7; D is tentatively TRBD1 or TRBD2 (5 bases each). Germline CDR1 and CDR2: SGDLS and YYNGEE. V shed 0 bases and J shed 2 bases, with 12 bases lying between them. CDR3 length: 15 residues. CDR3 residues: CASSVAGTLTYEQYF. The DNA of the CDR3 is TGTGCCAGCAGCGTAGCGGGGACCCTGACCTACGAGCAGTACTTC.

The gene calls are TRBV7-2 and TRBJ2-3; D is unresolved. CDR1 is SGHTA, CDR2 FQGNSA, per germline. The CDR3 has 12 amino acids. Trimming removed 4 bases at V and 7 bases at J, with 9 bases between. The CDR3 spells CASSSPAYTQYF. The CDR3 DNA reads TGTGCCAGCAGCTCCCCGGCGTATACGCAGTATTTT.

This chain links TRBV29-1 with TRBJ2-2; 7 nucleotides agree with TRBD2. Germline V lookup: CDR1 SQVTM, CDR2 ANQGSEA. With V trimmed by 7 bases and J by 4 bases, 9 bases remained unmatched. The CDR3 length is 14 residues. The CDR3 DNA follows: TGCAGCGCCCGGGCCTGGGGGGGCACCGGGGAGCTGTTTTTT. Its protein is CSARAWGGTGELFF.

In DNA, the CDR3 is TGTGCCAGCAGCTTCTCACAGGTGAGCGCTGAAGCTTTCTTT. Protein sequence: CASSFSQVSAEAFF. V usage is TRBV7-9 and J usage is TRBJ1-1; D might be TRBD1 (5 bases). Trimming removed 3 bases at V and 6 bases at J, with 14 bases between. This CDR3 spans 14 amino acids. The V gene's germline CDR1 is SEHNR and CDR2 FQNEAQ (reference sequence).

The chain uses TRBV27 and TRBJ2-6; D is perhaps TRBD1 or TRBD2 (5 bases each). Germline CDR1 and CDR2: MNHEY and SMNVEV (reference sequence). The CDR3 is 19 residues long. Trimming removed 4 bases from V and 1 base from J, with 20 bases in between. The CDR3 reads CASSSLKGIPGSGANVLTF. CDR3 nucleotides: TGTGCCAGCAGTTCCCTCAAGGGGATTCCGGGGTCTGGGGCCAACGTCCTGACTTTC. Combining the CDR3 with reference TRBV27 and TRBJ2-6 gives the whole variable domain EAQVTQNPRYLITVTGKKLTVTCSQNMNHEYMSWYRQDPGLGLRQIYYSMNVEVTDKGDVPEGYKVSRKEKRNFPLILESPSPNQTSLYFCASSSLKGIPGSGANVLTFGAGSRLTVL.

The chain carries TRBV28 and TRBJ1-5, with D perhaps matching TRBD1 (5 bases). Trimming shortened V by 3 bases and J by 5 bases, and 8 bases separated the two germline ends. Germline V gene lookup returns CDR1 MDHEN and CDR2 SYDVKM. The CDR3 consists of 13 residues. CDR3 coding DNA: TGTGCCAGCAGTTTCAGGGAATATCAGCCCCAGCATTTT. It specifies CASSFREYQPQHF.